The 20 T cell receptor beta chains in this list originate from one sample, sequenced in a study of blood T cell repertoires in COVID-19. Sequenced by immunoSEQ multiplex PCR; TCRdb stores in-frame clones only, minus some. The sample lists around 140,000 clones, 81% seen once, with over 8% in the top ten. The material sequenced was peripheral blood. The receptors were gathered from a human donor in a cohort sampled during active COVID-19.

The J gene is TRBJ2-3, the V gene TRBV28; 13 bases line up with TRBD2. The CDR3 length is 16 residues. The germline V gene has CDR1 MDHEN and CDR2 SYDVKM. J gave up 5 bases and V 6 bases, and 8 bases lay outside the gene matches. In DNA form, the CDR3 reads TGTGCCAGCAGACCAACTAGCGGGAGGGCGGGAGATACGCAGTATTTT. It encodes CASRPTSGRAGDTQYF.

V is TRBV7-2 and J is TRBJ1-2; no clear D gene. The CDR3 length is 15 residues. CDR1 and CDR2 from the germline V gene are SGHTA and FQGNSA. Trimming cost V 5 bases and J 9 bases, with 22 bases left between them. In DNA, the CDR3 is TGTGCCAGCAGCCCAGATGGACTTCCTACATCTCGCTACACCTTC. As protein: CASSPDGLPTSRYTF.

The chain couples TRBV9 to TRBJ2-7; TRBD2 is a possible D gene (6 bases). V lost 0 bases and J 0 bases, leaving 10 bases between the germline ends. CDR3 length: 15 amino acids. Germline CDR1 SGDLS, CDR2 YYNGEE. The CDR3 nucleotides read TGTGCCAGCAGCGTAGGGATCGGGAGCTCCTACGAGCAGTACTTC. It specifies CASSVGIGSSYEQYF. The full variable domain, completed using reference TRBV9 and TRBJ2-7, is DSGVTQTPKHLITATGQRVTLRCSPRSGDLSVYWYQQSLDQGLQFLIQYYNGEERAKGNILERFSAQQFPDLHSELNLSSLELGDSALYFCASSVGIGSSYEQYFGPGTRLTVT.

This chain connects TRBV5-1 to TRBJ2-7; possibly TRBD1 for D (5 bases). CDR1 SGHRS and CDR2 YFSETQ come from the germline V gene. The CDR3 runs to 13 residues. V gave up 4 bases and J gave up 1 base, with 9 bases separating them. CDR3 sequence (DNA): TGCGCCAGCAGCAGGACACTATCCTACGAGCAGTACTTC. This translates into CASSRTLSYEQYF.

This rearrangement joins TRBV11-2 to TRBJ1-1, with 7 bases identical to TRBD1. Trimming at V came to 1 base and at J to 4 bases, leaving 9 bases not matched to a gene. Germline CDR1 and CDR2: SGHAT and FQNNGV. The CDR3 spans 16 residues. CDR3: CASSLAGQEWSTEAFF. The CDR3 bases are TGTGCCAGCAGCTTAGCCGGACAGGAATGGTCCACTGAAGCTTTCTTT.

This chain connects TRBV12-3 or TRBV12-4 to TRBJ2-3, with 9 bases identical to TRBD2. The V gene end was trimmed by 7 bases and the J gene end by 3 bases; junction bases not matched to a gene: 2. CDR3 length equals 13 residues. The DNA for the CDR3 is TGTGCCAGCAATAGCGGGAGTACAGATACGCAGTATTTT. Translated, it gives CASNSGSTDTQYF.

The chain couples TRBV4-3 to TRBJ1-3; 8 nucleotides agree with TRBD1. This CDR3 contains 16 residues. Germline V lookup: CDR1 LGHNA, CDR2 YSLEER. J was trimmed by 1 base and V by 3 bases; bases with no gene match: 5. The CDR3 region has the DNA TGCGCCAGCAGCCAGGGACAGGTGAGGTCTGGAAACACCATATATTTT. The encoded protein is CASSQGQVRSGNTIYF.

J is TRBJ2-1 and V is TRBV5-6; 11 nucleotides agree with TRBD2. The CDR3 has 19 amino acids. Looked up from germline, CDR1 is SGHDT and CDR2 is YYEEEE. V lost 2 bases and J lost 3; bases outside the gene matches: 13. CDR3 protein: CASSFSGTSGWDVYNEQFF. The CDR3 region has the DNA TGTGCCAGCAGCTTTTCCGGGACTAGCGGATGGGACGTCTACAATGAGCAGTTCTTC.

This clone turned up a few times. V usage is TRBV4-3 and J usage is TRBJ2-7; D uncertain. Trimming cost V 0 bases and J 4 bases, with 7 bases left between them. Per the germline V gene, CDR1 is LGHNA and CDR2 is YSLEER. The CDR3 covers 13 residues. This CDR3 reads CASSQDMFYEQYF. In DNA form, the CDR3 reads TGCGCCAGCAGCCAAGATATGTTTTACGAGCAGTACTTC.

The chain couples TRBV7-6 to TRBJ1-4, with 9 bases aligning to TRBD1. The CDR3 consists of 21 residues. Germline V gene data show CDR1 as SGHVS and CDR2 as FNYEAQ. J lost 8 bases, V lost 0 bases, and 22 bases had no gene match. CDR3 nucleotides: TGTGCCAGCAGCTTAGCCCGCTGGTGGGACAGGGCTGCGGCAGGGCCGGAAAAACTGTTTTTT. It translates to CASSLARWWDRAAAGPEKLFF. Filled out from reference TRBV7-6 and TRBJ1-4, the complete variable domain reads GAGVSQSPRYKVTKRGQDVALRCDPISGHVSLYWYRQALGQGPEFLTYFNYEAQQDKSGLPNDRFSAERPEGSISTLTIQRTEQRDSAMYRCASSLARWWDRAAAGPEKLFFGSGTQLSVL.

The count of this clone is one. This chain uses TRBV9 with TRBJ2-1; TRBD2 aligns across 8 bases. V lost 0 bases and J lost 9; bases outside the gene matches: 17. Germline CDR1 SGDLS, CDR2 YYNGEE. The CDR3 is 18 residues long. CDR3 in DNA: TGTGCCAGCAGCGTAGGGGGTAGCGGGAAAGGCGGCATTGGTGAGCAGTTCTTC. Translated, it gives CASSVGGSGKGGIGEQFF.

The chain carries TRBV7-3 and TRBJ2-7; D possibly corresponds to TRBD2 (6 bases). V was pared by 3 bases and J by 0 bases, with 12 bases between. This CDR3 is built from 15 residues. Germline assignment: CDR1 SGHTA and CDR2 FQGTGA. CDR3 sequence: CASSLKPGLSYEQYF. DNA of the CDR3: TGTGCCAGCAGCTTGAAACCGGGACTCTCCTACGAGCAGTACTTC.

The chain uses TRBV13 and TRBJ2-7, with 9 nucleotides matching TRBD1. The CDR3 extends over 14 amino acids. Germline values: CDR1 PRHDT, CDR2 FYEKMQ (reference sequence). With V trimmed by 6 bases and J by 3 bases, 6 bases remained unmatched. The CDR3 loop is CASSGTGNIYEQYF. The DNA for the CDR3 is TGTGCCAGCAGTGGGACAGGGAACATCTACGAGCAGTACTTC.

The rearrangement uses TRBV11-2 and TRBJ1-1, with a tentative D call TRBD1 (6 bases). The CDR3 has 15 amino acids. The germline V and J ends were trimmed by 5 bases and 1 base, with 14 bases remaining between them. Germline CDR1 SGHAT, CDR2 FQNNGV. The chain's CDR3 is CASSLTRGRNTEAFF. CDR3 DNA: TGTGCCAGCAGCCTGACAAGGGGGAGGAACACTGAAGCTTTCTTT.

This rearrangement joins TRBV4-2 to TRBJ2-7, with a possible D match to TRBD2 (6 bases). The CDR3 is 21 residues long. Trimming took 1 base from V and 2 from J, leaving 30 bases between them. Germline V gene lookup returns CDR1 LGHNA and CDR2 YNFKEQ. The CDR3: CASSQVGLKDYHTRKTYEQYF. CDR3 nucleotide sequence: TGTGCCAGCAGCCAAGTGGGGTTGAAGGACTACCACACCAGAAAGACCTACGAGCAGTACTTC.

This clone appeared a few times. The chain is built from TRBV7-2 and TRBJ1-4; D not certain. V lost 4 bases and J lost 5, with 17 bases in between. There are 16 residues in the CDR3. The germline V gene encodes CDR1 SGHTA and CDR2 FQGNSA. CDR3 nucleotide sequence: TGTGCCAGCAGCTCCTCTTACCGGACGGGGAATGAAAAACTGTTTTTT. Amino acid sequence: CASSSSYRTGNEKLFF.

The chain uses TRBV2 and TRBJ1-4, with D perhaps matching TRBD1 (6 bases). V was trimmed by 5 bases and J by 3 bases, leaving 10 bases between them. Germline V CDR1 and CDR2: SNHLY, FYNNEI. This CDR3 is 14 amino acids long. The CDR3 is CASSRQVSNEKLFF. CDR3 DNA: TGTGCCAGCAGTAGACAGGTCTCTAATGAAAAACTGTTTTTT.

This chain uses TRBV4-3 with TRBJ2-7; 12 nucleotides agree with TRBD2. In germline, CDR1 is LGHNA, CDR2 YSLEER. This CDR3 is built from 16 residues. Unmatched junction bases numbered 5, after V lost 3 bases and J lost 2 bases. CDR3 in DNA: TGCGCCAGCAGCCATCTAGCGGGAGGGCCCGCCTACGAGCAGTACTTC. Residues: CASSHLAGGPAYEQYF.

J is TRBJ2-5 and V is TRBV6-2 or TRBV6-3; TRBD2 matches 7 bases. CDR1 MNHEY and CDR2 SVGEGT come from the germline V gene. The CDR3 has 13 residues. V lost 6 bases to trimming and J lost 2 bases; unmatched junction nucleotides: 3. CDR3 nucleotide sequence: TGTGCCAGCAGCAAAGCGGGGCAAGAGACCCAGTACTTC. Amino acid sequence: CASSKAGQETQYF.

The chain links TRBV25-1 to TRBJ2-5; perhaps TRBD1 as D (5 bases). CDR3 size: 13 residues. With 4 bases removed from V and 6 bases from J, the gap between germline ends came to 12 bases. Germline V CDR1 and CDR2: MGHDK, SYGVNS. The chain's CDR3 is CASSVPGLQTQYF. Written as DNA, the CDR3 is TGTGCCAGCAGTGTACCAGGGCTTCAGACCCAGTACTTC.